This T cell receptor (beta chain) is drawn from a study of OX40 agonist ivuxolimab in advanced cancers. Overall study context: An agonistic anti-OX40 (CD134) antibody, ivuxolimab, was used to treat the patients. A mean age of approximately 58 years, range about 20 to 79, was recorded, and roughly 80% were male. Study results and limitations: Clonal expansion was seen in CD4+ and CD8+ blood T cells by week 6 at 0.1 to 3.0 mg/kg. Normalized T-cell clonal expansion was also low in some nonresponders.

CDR3 size: 13 residues. Trimming took off 4 bases at V and 4 bases at J, with 10 bases between the two ends. The germline gives CDR1 MNHEY, CDR2 SMNVEV (reference sequence). This clone was recorded a few times. Its antigen is not identified. The data were produced by immunoSEQ multiplex PCR, yet TCRdb's version contains in-frame clones alone and is incomplete. The sample holds under 150,000 clones; 90% are singletons and the top ten take approximately 1%. The starting material was CD4+ or CD8+ T cells sorted from blood, obtained in a trial of the OX40 agonist ivuxolimab. The TCR comes from an adult with an advanced solid tumor such as melanoma, head and neck, liver or kidney cancer. The chain employs TRBV27 and TRBJ1-1; no clear D. This chain's CDR3 is CASSSPYGTEAFF. CDR3 DNA: TGTGCCAGCAGTTCCCCGTACGGCACTGAAGCTTTCTTT.